This is a list of T cell receptor beta chains from one sample in a study of synovial regulatory T cells in juvenile arthritis. TCRdb keeps only in-frame clones here, not all; method: immunoSEQ multiplex PCR. Its table records 8,500 to 10,000 clones. Sequenced: Treg cells from blood. Receptor source: a donor younger than 30 with juvenile idiopathic arthritis. Each CDR3 is given with its conserved first and last residue. Clone size, where shown, is once, few, many, or a class for clones that have expanded.

clone_size,v_call,j_call,cdr3_aa
.,TRBV5-1,TRBJ2-7,CASSLTGGEYEQYF
.,TRBV9,TRBJ1-2,CASSVAPNAQGGYGYTF
.,TRBV29-1,TRBJ1-5,CSVGTGYNQPQHF
.,TRBV7-9,TRBJ2-6,CASSPVAGANVLTF
.,TRBV4-3,TRBJ2-7,CASSQGGLLSYEQYF
.,TRBV5-1,TRBJ2-7,CASSFSRGPYEQYF
.,TRBV10-3,TRBJ2-1,CAISESGDEQFF
.,TRBV6-6,TRBJ1-1,CASRVLDTEAFF
.,TRBV5-6,TRBJ2-5,CASSVPPSGRGGTQYF
medium-sized,TRBV7-6,TRBJ1-3,CASSPYNGLTPGGNTIYF
.,TRBV5-4,TRBJ1-4,CASSLKGTAEEKLFF
.,TRBV5-6,TRBJ1-1,CASSWTGRNTEAFF
.,TRBV15,TRBJ1-2,CATSDRTNYGYTF
.,TRBV28,TRBJ2-7,CASIDRASGMYF
.,TRBV25-1,TRBJ2-7,CATAGASYEQYF
.,TRBV4-1,TRBJ2-2,CASSEGLAGGNTGELFF
.,TRBV7-9,TRBJ2-7,CASSPPATTYEQYF
.,TRBV5-1,TRBJ2-2,CASSLQGTVGELFF
.,TRBV2,TRBJ1-2,CASRETGVPYGYTF
.,TRBV7-6,TRBJ2-5,CASSLFSRETQYF
.,TRBV4-3,TRBJ1-6,CASSQDEVGGNSPLHF
.,TRBV12-5,TRBJ2-1,CASGLPSSRTSYNEQFF
.,TRBV7-9,TRBJ2-3,CASSSGLAGVADTQYF
.,TRBV19,TRBJ2-3,CASSIGHTDTQYF
.,TRBV5-1,TRBJ1-2,CASSLDPRNPARPNYGYTF
.,TRBV6-1,TRBJ2-5,CASAAGVGETQYF
medium-sized,TRBV4-3,TRBJ1-6,CASSQDGSGYNSPLHF
medium-sized,TRBV5-8,TRBJ1-3,CASSLARVTGNTIYF
.,TRBV9,TRBJ2-7,CASRRSSYEQYF
.,TRBV6-5,TRBJ1-1,CASSQGTEAFF
.,TRBV5-1,TRBJ2-7,CASKLGPDSYERYF
.,TRBV30,TRBJ1-2,CAADGYTF
.,TRBV29-1,TRBJ1-1,CSALNTEAFF
.,TRBV5-4,TRBJ2-1,CASSLGGVTNEQFF
.,TRBV2,TRBJ2-3,CASRLPLAGGRTDTQYF
.,TRBV5-5,TRBJ1-1,CASSYGQGPQAFF
.,TRBV27,TRBJ2-7,CASLYEQYF
medium-sized,TRBV19,TRBJ2-3,CASRDRVTDTQYF
.,TRBV19,TRBJ2-1,CASSFSPGTGSNEQFF
.,TRBV4-1,TRBJ1-1,CASSRVLNTEAFF